Listed below are T cell receptor beta chains from one sample, sequenced in a study of technical replicates of blood from a handful of donors. The method was immunoSEQ multiplex PCR; TCRdb's version includes in-frame clones alone and lacks a portion of them. The table includes fewer than 85,000 clones, more than 90% detected once. The sequenced sample was T cells isolated from PBMCs. Receptor source: a human donor in good health. The CDR3 runs from the conserved cysteine through the conserved F or W. The D gene is left open where the match is weak. Size tells how often a clone was seen (once, few, many) or the class of an expanded clone, and some rows leave it out.

TRBJ2-6,TRBV21-1,NA,NA,TGTGCCAGCAGCAAAGTTTCGACAGGTCAGGACTCTGGGGCCAACGTCCTGACTTTC,CASSKVSTGQDSGANVLTF
TRBJ2-1,TRBV11-3,NA,NA,NA,CASSFGPGGPTEQFF
TRBJ2-3,TRBV7-3,NA,NA,TGTGCCAGCAGCTTAAACGGGGGCACAGATACGCAGTATTTT,CASSLNGGTDTQYF
TRBJ1-1,TRBV9,NA,NA,TGTGCCAGCAGCCCGAGGCACACTATGAACACTGAAGCTTTCTTT,CASSPRHTMNTEAFF
TRBJ2-7,TRBV10-3,few,TRBD1,TGTGCCATCAGCACATCCGGGGACAGGGGCTCCGAGCAGTACTTC,CAISTSGDRGSEQYF
TRBJ2-1,TRBV7-2,NA,TRBD2,TGTGCCAGCAGCTTAAACGGGGGGAACAATGAGCAGTTCTTC,CASSLNGGNNEQFF
TRBJ2-7,TRBV4-3,NA,NA,TGCGCCAGCAGCCAAGGGAGGGGGCGGTCCTACGAGCAGTACTTC,CASSQGRGRSYEQYF
TRBJ2-7,TRBV7-6,NA,TRBD1,TGTGCCAGCAGCTTAGCCCCCGGGACAGGACCTTCCTACGAGCAGTACTTC,CASSLAPGTGPSYEQYF
TRBJ1-2,TRBV10-3,NA,TRBD1,TGTGCCATCAGTGATAATACAGGGGGAGGAGGCTACACCTTC,CAISDNTGGGGYTF
TRBJ2-1,TRBV21-1,NA,NA,TGTGCCAGCAGCAAGCGAGCGGGAGAAGATGAGCAGTTCTTC,CASSKRAGEDEQFF
TRBJ2-7,TRBV29-1,NA,NA,TGCAGCGTTGCTCTGGCCAGGATGAACGAGCAGTACTTC,CSVALARMNEQYF
TRBJ2-3,TRBV6-5,NA,TRBD2,TGTGCCAGCAGTTACAGAACGGGAGGGGCAGATACGCAGTATTTT,CASSYRTGGADTQYF
TRBJ2-1,TRBV2,NA,NA,TGTGCCAGCAGTGGAGACATAGGGGAGTTCTTC,CASSGDIGEFF
TRBJ2-3,TRBV4-1,once,NA,TGCGCCAGCAGCCAAGAGGGGAGCCCAGATACGCAGTATTTT,CASSQEGSPDTQYF
TRBJ1-4,TRBV18,NA,NA,TGTGCCAGCTTCCCGACACTAACTAATGAAAAACTGTTTTTT,CASFPTLTNEKLFF
TRBJ2-3,TRBV19,NA,NA,TGTGCCAGTAGTATTAGATGGGGCAGCACAGATACGCAGTATTTT,CASSIRWGSTDTQYF
TRBJ2-7,TRBV9,NA,TRBD2,TGTGCCAGCAGCGTCGCTAGCGGGGGCTACGAGCAGTACTTC,CASSVASGGYEQYF
TRBJ2-7,TRBV4-3,NA,NA,TGCGCCAGCAGCCTGAACGGGGACGAGCAGTACTTC,CASSLNGDEQYF
TRBJ1-4,TRBV19,NA,NA,TGTGCCAGTTCCAACTTAGCAACTAATGAAAAACTGTTTTTT,CASSNLATNEKLFF
TRBJ2-1,TRBV7-9,NA,TRBD1,TGTGCCAGCAGCTTGGGACAGTACAATGAGCAGTTCTTC,CASSLGQYNEQFF
TRBJ2-1,TRBV27,once,TRBD2,TGTGCCAGCAGAGTAGCGGGAGGGTACAATGAGCAGTTCTTC,CASRVAGGYNEQFF
TRBJ2-7,TRBV28,NA,NA,TGTGCCAGCGGGTTGGGGCAAACCTACGAGCAGTACTTC,CASGLGQTYEQYF
TRBJ2-1,TRBV2,NA,NA,TGTGCCAGCGGAGGGTACAATGAGCAGTTCTTC,CASGGYNEQFF
TRBJ1-2,TRBV9,NA,TRBD1,TGTGCCAGCAGCGTAGCGGGACAGGGGAACTATGGCTACACCTTC,CASSVAGQGNYGYTF
TRBJ2-2,TRBV29-1,NA,NA,TGCAGCGTTGGCATTGCAGGGGCCGGGGAGCTGTTTTTT,CSVGIAGAGELFF
TRBJ1-1,TRBV6-6,NA,TRBD1,TGTGCCAGCAGCCAGGGGGCATATGAAGCTTTCTTT,CASSQGAYEAFF
TRBJ2-6,TRBV18,NA,NA,TGTGCCAGCTCCCCTTCGGGGGGGGCCAACGTCCTGACTTTC,CASSPSGGANVLTF
TRBJ1-3,TRBV4-2,NA,NA,TGTGCCAGCAGCCAAGACAGGGGCTCTGGAAACACCATATATTTT,CASSQDRGSGNTIYF
TRBJ2-1,TRBV7-8,NA,TRBD2,TGTGCCAGCAGCTTAGGGGCCAGGGAGCGGGAGAACAATGAGCAGTTCTTC,CASSLGARERENNEQFF
TRBJ2-2,TRBV15,NA,TRBD1,TGTGCCACCACGGACAGGGCCTCGGGCACCGGGGAGCTGTTTTTT,CATTDRASGTGELFF
TRBJ2-1,TRBV7-8,NA,TRBD2,TGTGCCAGCAGCTTCCTAATACAGTCACTAGCGGGAGACGAGCAGTTCTTC,CASSFLIQSLAGDEQFF
TRBJ2-1,TRBV12-5,NA,TRBD1,TGTGCTAGTGGTTTGTTTTACCTTTCGGGACAGGAGAACAATGAGCAGTTCTTC,CASGLFYLSGQENNEQFF
TRBJ2-2,TRBV10-3,NA,TRBD2,TGTGCCATCAGCTCGACTAGCGGGACCGGGGAGCTGTTTTTT,CAISSTSGTGELFF
TRBJ2-1,TRBV9,NA,TRBD2,TGTGCCAGCAGCGTAGGCGGGGGGTACTCCTACAATGAGCAGTTCTTC,CASSVGGGYSYNEQFF
TRBJ1-2,TRBV14,NA,NA,TGTGCCAGCAGCCAAACAGGGTACGGCTACACCTTC,CASSQTGYGYTF
TRBJ2-7,TRBV19,NA,TRBD2,TGTGCCAGTAGTATCCGGGAGGCTAGTTCCGAGCAGTACTTC,CASSIREASSEQYF
TRBJ2-5,TRBV21-1,once,NA,TGTGCCAGCAGCAAAGCAACTAGCGGGTCTGAAGAGACCCAGTACTTC,CASSKATSGSEETQYF
TRBJ1-1,TRBV6-1,NA,NA,TGTGCCAGCAGTTCCAGCGGGGGATATGCTGAAGCTTTCTTT,CASSSSGGYAEAFF
TRBJ1-3,TRBV7-2,NA,NA,TGTGCCAGCAGCCCGGAGCCCTCTGGAAACACCATATATTTT,CASSPEPSGNTIYF
TRBJ2-1,TRBV5-4,NA,NA,TGTGCCACCAATTTACCGGGACTGTACAATGAGCAGTTCTTC,CATNLPGLYNEQFF
TRBJ1-1,TRBV19,NA,TRBD1,TGTGCCACTTACAGGGGTCGCGAAGCTTTCTTT,CATYRGREAFF
TRBJ1-3,TRBV29-1,NA,NA,TGCAGCGTTGATTTCGGGAAAGGAAACACCATATATTTT,CSVDFGKGNTIYF
TRBJ2-7,TRBV4-3,NA,NA,TGCGCCAGCAGCCAAGATAGTTCCAGCAGGGGTTACGAGCAGTACTTC,CASSQDSSSRGYEQYF
TRBJ1-1,TRBV7-9,NA,NA,TGTGCCAGCAGTTCGAGAGAATTCGGGATGATGAACACTGAAGCTTTCTTT,CASSSREFGMMNTEAFF
TRBJ1-1,TRBV6-1,NA,TRBD1,TGTGCCAGCAGTGAGGGACAGTTTATGAACACTGAAGCTTTCTTT,CASSEGQFMNTEAFF
TRBJ1-1,TRBV7-2,NA,NA,TGTGCCAGCAGCTGGGGAGCGGCAGTAAACACTGAAGCTTTCTTT,CASSWGAAVNTEAFF
TRBJ2-5,TRBV4-1,NA,NA,TGCGCCAGCAGCTTGCGGCAGGGATTAGAGACCCAGTACTTC,CASSLRQGLETQYF
TRBJ1-4,TRBV18,NA,NA,TGTGCCAGCTCACCACAAGCGGGGAGTGAAAAACTGTTTTTT,CASSPQAGSEKLFF
TRBJ2-7,TRBV9,NA,TRBD2,TGTGCCAGCAGCGCACGCCCTAGCGGGAGTTCCTACGAGCAGTACTTC,CASSARPSGSSYEQYF